The rows below give T cell receptor beta chains drawn from one sample of a study of cytomegalovirus exposure and HLA in healthy donors. Generated by immunoSEQ multiplex PCR, the TCRdb table keeps only in-frame clones and is missing some. Among some 130,000 clones, under 90% were seen once, and the ten largest hold 0.55% to 0.85%. Sample: PBMCs. The receptors shown here come from a man aged 18 to 30 in good health and CMV-seronegative. CDR3s include the opening cysteine and the closing phenylalanine or tryptophan. Each record gives: D gene, clone size, V gene, J gene, CDR3 length, CDR3 protein, CDR3 DNA. D genes are given only for firm matches. Rows may omit the clone size; those that give it use once, few, many or a size class.

.,few,TRBV15,TRBJ1-1,13,CATSTGTETEAFF,TGTGCCACCAGCACCGGAACAGAAACTGAAGCTTTCTTT
TRBD1,.,TRBV27,TRBJ1-2,12,CASGGQDYGYTF,TGTGCCAGCGGGGGACAGGACTATGGCTACACCTTC
.,.,TRBV13,TRBJ1-5,13,CASSLDSVRPQHF,TGTGCCAGCAGCTTGGACTCTGTACGCCCCCAGCATTTT
.,.,TRBV27,TRBJ1-2,13,CASSLRGMRGYTF,TGTGCCAGCAGTTTAAGGGGGATGCGTGGCTACACCTTC
.,.,TRBV5-1,TRBJ2-1,18,CASSLRTETGIPYNEQFF,TGCGCCAGCAGCCTCCGGACGGAAACAGGAATCCCCTACAATGAGCAGTTCTTC
.,few,TRBV5-1,TRBJ2-1,13,CASSLMDINEQFF,TGCGCCAGCAGCTTGATGGACATCAATGAGCAGTTCTTC
.,.,TRBV29-1,TRBJ1-2,12,CSVETALDGYTF,TGCAGCGTTGAGACAGCGCTGGATGGCTACACCTTC
.,.,TRBV5-5,TRBJ2-7,12,CASTLPGREQYF,TGTGCCAGTACCCTGCCTGGGCGCGAGCAGTACTTC
.,.,TRBV2,TRBJ1-4,14,CASSDSNADEKLFF,TGTGCCAGCAGCGACAGTAATGCGGATGAAAAACTGTTTTTT
.,.,TRBV7-2,TRBJ1-5,12,CASSLLAQPQHF,TGTGCCAGCAGCTTATTGGCTCAGCCCCAGCATTTT
.,few,TRBV27,TRBJ2-7,14,CASSLASGGYEQYF,TGTGCCAGCAGCCTGGCTAGTGGGGGGTACGAGCAGTACTTC
.,.,TRBV6-5,TRBJ2-5,14,CASSDRTTQETQYF,TGTGCCAGCAGCGACCGGACAACCCAAGAGACCCAGTACTTC
.,few,TRBV7-7,TRBJ1-1,15,CASSLKWGGNTEAFF,TGTGCTAGCAGCTTGAAATGGGGCGGGAACACTGAAGCTTTCTTT
TRBD1,.,TRBV6-5,TRBJ2-5,15,CASSYGQGHQETQYF,TGTGCCAGCAGTTACGGACAGGGGCACCAAGAGACCCAGTACTTC
.,.,TRBV6-4,TRBJ2-3,13,CASSRVVTDTQYF,TGTGCCAGCAGCAGGGTTGTCACAGATACGCAGTATTTT
TRBD1,.,TRBV27,TRBJ2-7,14,CASSLTGTVFEQYF,TGTGCCAGCAGTCTAACCGGGACAGTCTTCGAGCAGTACTTC
TRBD2,.,TRBV7-6,TRBJ2-3,16,CASSSELAGGTDTQYF,TGTGCCAGCAGCTCCGAACTAGCGGGGGGCACAGATACGCAGTATTTT
.,.,TRBV6-5,TRBJ2-7,15,CASSSPGHRSYEQYF,TGTGCCAGCAGTTCCCCGGGACACCGATCCTACGAGCAGTACTTC
.,once,TRBV6-5,TRBJ1-2,12,CASISGIGGYTF,TGTGCCAGCATATCAGGGATTGGTGGCTACACCTTC
TRBD1,once,TRBV15,TRBJ2-1,15,CATSTGTGGFDEQFF,TGTGCCACCAGCACCGGGACAGGGGGCTTCGATGAGCAGTTCTTC
TRBD1,.,TRBV10-3,TRBJ1-5,14,CAASPGQGNQPQHF,TGTGCCGCCTCGCCGGGACAGGGCAATCAGCCCCAGCATTTT
TRBD2,.,TRBV30,TRBJ2-5,16,CAWRGLAGGYQETQYF,TGTGCCTGGAGGGGACTAGCGGGGGGGTACCAAGAGACCCAGTACTTC
.,.,TRBV27,TRBJ1-5,15,CASSLSWTGNQPQHF,TGTGCCAGCAGTTTATCCTGGACTGGCAATCAGCCCCAGCATTTT
.,few,TRBV9,TRBJ2-2,17,CASSVVTQVRNTGELFF,TGTGCCAGCAGCGTAGTGACACAGGTAAGGAACACCGGGGAGCTGTTTTTT
.,.,TRBV23-1,TRBJ1-1,12,CASRTNRIEAFF,TGCGCCAGCAGGACCAACAGGATCGAAGCTTTCTTT
.,.,TRBV6-5,TRBJ1-2,12,CASSYGGNGYTF,TGTGCCAGCAGTTACGGGGGGAATGGCTACACCTTC
TRBD1,.,TRBV27,TRBJ1-2,13,CASSWDSSSGYTF,TGTGCCAGCAGTTGGGACAGTTCATCCGGCTACACCTTC
TRBD1,.,TRBV5-1,TRBJ2-7,16,CASRPTRDRVFYEQYF,TGCGCCAGCAGACCGACCCGGGACAGGGTTTTCTACGAGCAGTACTTC
TRBD1,.,TRBV10-3,TRBJ2-7,16,CAISSTRDRSSYEQYF,TGTGCCATCAGTAGTACCCGGGACAGGAGCTCCTACGAGCAGTACTTC
.,.,TRBV5-1,TRBJ1-3,13,CASSLARGNTIYF,TGCGCCAGCAGCTTGGCCAGAGGAAACACCATATATTTT
.,.,TRBV4-1,TRBJ2-5,17,CASSLSTGRGSRETQYF,TGCGCCAGCAGCCTCTCCACAGGGCGGGGGAGTCGGGAGACCCAGTACTTC